The 23 T cell receptor beta chains listed next were all sequenced from one sample in a study of shared clonotypes between healthy human individuals. Here immunoSEQ multiplex PCR was the method, and the copy in TCRdb shows in-frame clones only, minus some. The profile covers 2 million to 2.5 million clones, with almost 96% appearing a single time and over 0.1% taken by the ten largest. Material for sequencing was naive CD4+ T cells sorted from blood. Subset described: CD45RA+ positively selected. Receptors originate from a man aged 18 to 30 in good health.

CDR3 loop: CASSYPGQDEKLFF. The CDR3 DNA follows: TGTGCCAGCAGTTACCCGGGACAGGATGAAAAACTGTTTTTT. V gene TRBV6-5 combines with J gene TRBJ1-4, with 8 bases that match TRBD1. Germline trimming cut 2 bases from V and 6 bases from J; bases unmatched to any gene: 2. CDR3 size: 14 residues. Germline assignment: CDR1 MNHEY and CDR2 SVGAGI.

The chain recombines TRBV9 with TRBJ1-2, with 10 bases identical to TRBD1. CDR1 SGDLS and CDR2 YYNGEE come from the germline V gene. CDR3 length equals 16 residues. With V trimmed by 4 bases and J by 6 bases, 12 bases remained unmatched. CDR3 sequence: CASSPTPDRGWDGYTF. DNA of the CDR3: TGTGCCAGCAGCCCGACCCCGGACAGGGGGTGGGATGGCTACACCTTC.

This chain connects TRBV12-5 to TRBJ2-2, with a weak D call TRBD2 (6 bases). The ends were cut back, 1 base at V and 2 bases at J, with 8 bases in the middle. Germline assignment: CDR1 LGHNT and CDR2 FRNRAP. The CDR3 spans 15 residues. This CDR3 reads CASGLAGANTGELFF. CDR3 nucleotide sequence: TGTGCTAGTGGTTTGGCGGGAGCCAACACCGGGGAGCTGTTTTTT.

The V call is TRBV6-5, the J call TRBJ1-2; D gene unclear. V was shortened by 6 bases and J by 2 bases, with 16 bases between the two germline ends. Germline CDR1 is MNHEY and CDR2 is SVGAGI. The CDR3 consists of 15 residues. The CDR3 sequence is CASRNPGNPNYGYTF. The CDR3 DNA reads TGTGCCAGCAGAAATCCGGGGAACCCAAACTATGGCTACACCTTC.

The chain is built from TRBV30 and TRBJ2-3; D might be TRBD1 (6 bases). Trimming took off 4 bases at V and 4 bases at J, with 15 bases between the two ends. There are 14 residues in the CDR3. Germline V gene lookup returns CDR1 GTSNPN and CDR2 SVGIG (reference sequence). This CDR3 is CAWNVLQGADTQYF. In nucleotides, the CDR3 is TGTGCCTGGAACGTTTTACAGGGTGCAGATACGCAGTATTTT.

V gene TRBV2 combines with J gene TRBJ2-1; D remains ambiguous. Germline CDR1 SNHLY, CDR2 FYNNEI. Between the trimmed V and J ends, which lost 7 bases and 4 bases, there was a span of 8 bases. This CDR3 has 12 amino acids. This CDR3 is CASKSGYNEQFF. The CDR3 coding sequence is TGTGCCAGCAAGTCGGGTTACAATGAGCAGTTCTTC.

This clone showed up just once. The gene calls are TRBV5-1 and TRBJ2-1; D unclear. The CDR3 loop spans 14 amino acids. The V gene lost 0 bases and the J gene lost 1 base, with 5 bases spanning the gap. Germline CDR1 is SGHRS and CDR2 is YFSETQ. The CDR3 bases are TGCGCCAGCAGCTTGGCCCTATCCTACAATGAGCAGTTCTTC. Its protein is CASSLALSYNEQFF. Supplemented by reference TRBV5-1 and TRBJ2-1, the full variable domain reads KAGVTQTPRYLIKTRGQQVTLSCSPISGHRSVSWYQQTPGQGLQFLFEYFSETQRNKGNFPGRFSGRQFSNSRSEMNVSTLELGDSALYLCASSLALSYNEQFFGPGTRLTVL.

To note about this clone: At one boundary the junction diverges from the germline segment, which might be a read error. The V gene is TRBV7-6, the J gene TRBJ2-3; no reliable D call. The CDR3 has 16 amino acids. Germline V gene sequence: CDR1 SGHVS, CDR2 FNYEAQ. CDR3 protein: CASSPSPRASTDMQYF. The CDR3 nucleotides read TGTGCCAGCAGCCCATCCCCCCGGGCCAGCACAGATATGCAGTATTTT.

CDR3 amino acids: CAWSSDFYGYTF. The CDR3 coding sequence is TGTGCCTGGAGCTCGGACTTTTATGGCTACACCTTC. This chain joins TRBV30 and TRBJ1-2; D is unresolved. CDR3 length: 12 residues. V shed 3 bases and J shed 5 bases, with 10 bases lying between them. The germline CDR1 and CDR2 sequences are GTSNPN and SVGIG (reference sequence). Full variable domain (remainder filled in from reference TRBV30 and TRBJ1-2): SQTIHQWPATLVQPVGSPLSLECTVEGTSNPNLYWYRQAAGRGLQLLFYSVGIGQISSEVPQNLSASRPQDRQFILSSKKLLLSDSGFYLCAWSSDFYGYTFGSGTRLTVV.

This clone appeared once. Other DNA sequences in the sample encode the same CDR3. This chain connects TRBV28 to TRBJ1-2; D remains unclear. The CDR3 extends over 12 amino acids. Germline V gene data show CDR1 as MDHEN and CDR2 as SYDVKM. The V end lost 3 bases, the J end lost 7 bases, and 9 bases lay between the germline ends. The CDR3 DNA follows: TGTGCCAGCAGTTTTGGTCGGGGTGGCTACACCTTC. Residues: CASSFGRGGYTF.

The rearrangement joins TRBV2 to TRBJ2-2, with D maybe TRBD2 (6 bases). Germline V gene sequence: CDR1 SNHLY, CDR2 FYNNEI. This CDR3 comprises 14 residues. Trimming took 3 bases from V and 5 from J, leaving 10 bases between them. CDR3 sequence: CASSERRGTGELFF. The CDR3 DNA follows: TGTGCCAGCAGTGAGCGGAGGGGAACCGGGGAGCTGTTTTTT.

The chain joins TRBV10-1 to TRBJ2-7, with D possibly TRBD1 on 6 matching bases. Germline CDR1 is WNHNN and CDR2 is SYGVQD (reference sequence). There are 13 residues in the CDR3. Trimming shortened V by 5 bases and J by 6 bases, and 14 bases separated the two germline ends. The chain's CDR3 is CASSLLQGGEQYF. The CDR3 nucleotides read TGCGCCAGCAGTCTCCTACAGGGTGGCGAGCAGTACTTC.

The V call is TRBV28, the J call TRBJ2-7, with D maybe TRBD2 (5 bases). Trimming cost V 6 bases and J 7 bases, with 13 bases left between them. The CDR3 length is 12 residues. The germline gives CDR1 MDHEN, CDR2 SYDVKM. The CDR3 reads CASSWTFREQYF. The CDR3 DNA reads TGTGCCAGCAGCTGGACTTTTAGGGAGCAGTACTTC.

This sequence joins TRBV7-2 and TRBJ2-7; 9 bases agree with TRBD2. This CDR3 contains 12 residues. Unmatched junction bases numbered 3, after V lost 8 bases and J lost 4 bases. From germline, CDR1 is SGHTA and CDR2 FQGNSA. The CDR3 DNA is TGTGCCAGCTCGCGGGAGGGGTACGAGCAGTACTTC. It yields the protein CASSREGYEQYF.

The chain links TRBV9 to TRBJ2-5; D may match TRBD1 or TRBD2 (5 bases each). The CDR3 loop spans 16 amino acids. V was pared by 2 bases and J by 1 base, with 15 bases between. CDR1 and CDR2 from the germline V gene are SGDLS and YYNGEE. This CDR3 is CASSVSGTKTQETQYF. CDR3 bases: TGTGCCAGCAGCGTCTCCGGGACGAAGACCCAAGAGACCCAGTACTTC. Together with reference TRBV9 and TRBJ2-5, the CDR3 gives the full variable domain: DSGVTQTPKHLITATGQRVTLRCSPRSGDLSVYWYQQSLDQGLQFLIQYYNGEERAKGNILERFSAQQFPDLHSELNLSSLELGDSALYFCASSVSGTKTQETQYFGPGTRLLVL.

This chain connects TRBV9 to TRBJ1-1; D gene uncertain. CDR3 length: 14 amino acids. Trimming took off 2 bases at V and 3 bases at J, with 11 bases between the two ends. Germline CDR1 is SGDLS and CDR2 is YYNGEE. CDR3 nucleotides: TGTGCCAGCAGCGTTTCCCTTTATGACACTGAAGCTTTCTTT. Translation gives CASSVSLYDTEAFF.

This clone turned up a few times. Different DNA sequences within this sample yield the same CDR3. The rearrangement uses TRBV9 and TRBJ1-3; D gene ambiguous. Germline-derived CDR1 and CDR2 are SGDLS and YYNGEE. The V gene lost 0 bases and the J gene lost 0 bases, with 7 bases spanning the gap. This CDR3 spans 15 amino acids. Here the CDR3 DNA reads TGTGCCAGCAGCGTAGGAGGGAACTCTGGAAACACCATATATTTT. It specifies CASSVGGNSGNTIYF.

V and J are TRBV9 and TRBJ2-7; 9 positions match TRBD2. The trim removed 3 bases at V and 5 bases at J, leaving 15 bases unmatched. Germline CDR1 is SGDLS and CDR2 is YYNGEE. This CDR3 region has 17 residues. The CDR3 coding sequence is TGTGCCAGCAGCGCGTACGACTTCCTAGCGGGGTTCAACGAGCAGTACTTC. Amino acid sequence: CASSAYDFLAGFNEQYF. Full variable domain (missing parts from reference TRBV9 and TRBJ2-7): DSGVTQTPKHLITATGQRVTLRCSPRSGDLSVYWYQQSLDQGLQFLIQYYNGEERAKGNILERFSAQQFPDLHSELNLSSLELGDSALYFCASSAYDFLAGFNEQYFGPGTRLTVT.

This clone was detected once. V is TRBV6-6 and J is TRBJ2-7; a possible D gene is TRBD2 (5 bases). Per germline, CDR1 MNHNY and CDR2 SVGAGI (reference sequence). The CDR3 runs 15 residues. The V and J ends lost 6 bases and 1 base respectively, with 16 bases between them. As DNA, the CDR3 is TGTGCCAGCAGCCGGACTTCTCCTGCATCCTACGAGCAGTACTTC. Amino acids: CASSRTSPASYEQYF.

The chain links TRBV10-3 to TRBJ1-5; D is unclear. The CDR3 totals 15 residues. The germline V gene encodes CDR1 ENHRY and CDR2 SYGVKD. V shed 0 bases and J shed 1 base, with 7 bases lying between them. The CDR3 region has the DNA TGTGCCATCAGTGAGTCGGAGGGCAGCAATCAGCCCCAGCATTTT. Its translation is CAISESEGSNQPQHF.

As regards this clone: Other nucleotide sequences from this sample produce the same CDR3. V is TRBV4-1 and J is TRBJ1-4; TRBD1 agrees at 8 bases. The CDR3 is made up of 14 amino acids. The germline V gene has CDR1 MGHRA and CDR2 YSYEKL. Trimming took 4 bases from V and 7 from J; bases not matched to a gene: 5. The DNA for the CDR3 is TGCGCCAGCAGCCTAGGACAGGGCGGTGAAAAACTGTTTTTT. Residues: CASSLGQGGEKLFF.

The chain links TRBV11-2 to TRBJ1-2; 8 bases match TRBD1. The junction had 6 bases not matched to a gene; V was cut back by 5 bases and J by 7 bases. Germline CDR1 reads SGHAT; CDR2 reads FQNNGV. This CDR3 has 13 residues. The CDR3 DNA reads as TGTGCCAGCAGCCTAAGACAGGGGACTGGCTACACCTTC. Residues: CASSLRQGTGYTF.

This chain uses TRBV6-1 with TRBJ1-3; 9 bases agree with TRBD1. The germline gives CDR1 MNHNS, CDR2 SASEGT. This CDR3 contains 15 residues. V lost 4 bases to trimming and J lost 3 bases; unmatched junction nucleotides: 4. In DNA form, the CDR3 reads TGTGCCAGCAGTGCCGGGACAGGGAGTGGAAACACCATATATTTT. This codes for CASSAGTGSGNTIYF.